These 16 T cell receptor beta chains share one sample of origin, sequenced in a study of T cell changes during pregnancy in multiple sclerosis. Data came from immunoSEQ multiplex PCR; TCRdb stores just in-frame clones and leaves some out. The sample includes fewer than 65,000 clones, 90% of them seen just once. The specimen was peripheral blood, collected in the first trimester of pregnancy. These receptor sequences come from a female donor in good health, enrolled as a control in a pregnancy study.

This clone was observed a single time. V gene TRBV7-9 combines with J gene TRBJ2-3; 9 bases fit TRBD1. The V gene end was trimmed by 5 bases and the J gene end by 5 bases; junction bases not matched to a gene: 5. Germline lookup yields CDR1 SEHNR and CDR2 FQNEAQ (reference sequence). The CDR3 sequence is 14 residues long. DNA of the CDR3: TGTGCCAGCAGCAGGGACAGGGAGGAAGATACGCAGTATTTT. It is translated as CASSRDREEDTQYF. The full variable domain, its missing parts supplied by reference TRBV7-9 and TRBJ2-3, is DTGVSQNPRHKITKRGQNVTFRCDPISEHNRLYWYRQTLGQGPEFLTYFQNEAQLEKSRLLSDRFSAERPKGSFSTLEIQRTEQGDSAMYLCASSRDREEDTQYFGPGTRLTVL.

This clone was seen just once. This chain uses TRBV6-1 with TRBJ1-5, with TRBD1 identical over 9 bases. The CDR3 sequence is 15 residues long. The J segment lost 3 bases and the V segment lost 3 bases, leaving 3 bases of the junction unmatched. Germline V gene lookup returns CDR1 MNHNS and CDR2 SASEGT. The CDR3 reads CASSDRDRANQPQHF. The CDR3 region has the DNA TGTGCCAGCAGTGACAGGGACAGGGCCAATCAGCCCCAGCATTTT.

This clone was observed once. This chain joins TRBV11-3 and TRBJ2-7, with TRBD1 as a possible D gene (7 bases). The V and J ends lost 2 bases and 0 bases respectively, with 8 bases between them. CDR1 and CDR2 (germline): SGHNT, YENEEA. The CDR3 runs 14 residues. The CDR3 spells CASSLQGGSYEQYF. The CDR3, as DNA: TGTGCCAGCAGCTTACAGGGGGGCTCCTACGAGCAGTACTTC.

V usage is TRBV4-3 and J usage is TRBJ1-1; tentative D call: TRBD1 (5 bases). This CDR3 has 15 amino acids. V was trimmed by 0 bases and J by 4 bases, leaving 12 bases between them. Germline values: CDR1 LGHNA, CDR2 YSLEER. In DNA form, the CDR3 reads TGCGCCAGCAGCCAAGATCCGGGGGGAGGCACTGAAGCTTTCTTT. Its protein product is CASSQDPGGGTEAFF.

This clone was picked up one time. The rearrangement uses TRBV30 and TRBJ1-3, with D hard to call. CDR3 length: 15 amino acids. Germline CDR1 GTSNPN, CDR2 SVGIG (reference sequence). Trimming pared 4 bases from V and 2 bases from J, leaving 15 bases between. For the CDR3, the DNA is TGTGCCTGGAATTTGAGGGAAAGAACTGGAAACACCATATATTTT. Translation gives CAWNLRERTGNTIYF. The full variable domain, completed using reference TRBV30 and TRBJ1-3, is SQTIHQWPATLVQPVGSPLSLECTVEGTSNPNLYWYRQAAGRGLQLLFYSVGIGQISSEVPQNLSASRPQDRQFILSSKKLLLSDSGFYLCAWNLRERTGNTIYFGEGSWLTVV.

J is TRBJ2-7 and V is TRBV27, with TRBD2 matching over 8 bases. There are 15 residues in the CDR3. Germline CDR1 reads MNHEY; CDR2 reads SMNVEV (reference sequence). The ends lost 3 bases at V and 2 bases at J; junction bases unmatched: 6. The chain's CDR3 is CASSFLAGGPYEQYF. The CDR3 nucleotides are TGTGCCAGCAGTTTTCTGGCGGGAGGCCCCTACGAGCAGTACTTC.

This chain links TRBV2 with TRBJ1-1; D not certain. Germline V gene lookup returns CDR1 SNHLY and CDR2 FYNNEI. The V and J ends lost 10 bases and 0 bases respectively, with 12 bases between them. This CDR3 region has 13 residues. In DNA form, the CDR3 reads TGTGCCATCCCACAGATTATGAACACTGAAGCTTTCTTT. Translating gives CAIPQIMNTEAFF.

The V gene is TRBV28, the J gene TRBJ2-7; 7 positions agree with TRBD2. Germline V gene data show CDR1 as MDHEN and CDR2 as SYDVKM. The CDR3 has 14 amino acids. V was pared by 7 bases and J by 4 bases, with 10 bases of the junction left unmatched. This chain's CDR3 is CASKGASGGYEQYF. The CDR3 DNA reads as TGTGCCAGCAAAGGCGCTAGCGGAGGGTACGAGCAGTACTTC.

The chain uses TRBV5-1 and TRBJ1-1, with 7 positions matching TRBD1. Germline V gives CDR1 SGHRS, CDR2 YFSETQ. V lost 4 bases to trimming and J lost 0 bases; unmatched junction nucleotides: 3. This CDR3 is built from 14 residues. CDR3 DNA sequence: TGCGCCAGCAGCCTGGACAGGATGAACACTGAAGCTTTCTTT. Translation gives CASSLDRMNTEAFF.

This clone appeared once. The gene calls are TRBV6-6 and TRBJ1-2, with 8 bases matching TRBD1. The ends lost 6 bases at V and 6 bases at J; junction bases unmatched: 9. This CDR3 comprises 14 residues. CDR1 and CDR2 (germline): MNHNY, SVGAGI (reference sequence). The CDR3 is CASSLLGQGDGYTF. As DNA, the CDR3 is TGTGCCAGCAGCCTCCTCGGACAGGGTGATGGCTACACCTTC.

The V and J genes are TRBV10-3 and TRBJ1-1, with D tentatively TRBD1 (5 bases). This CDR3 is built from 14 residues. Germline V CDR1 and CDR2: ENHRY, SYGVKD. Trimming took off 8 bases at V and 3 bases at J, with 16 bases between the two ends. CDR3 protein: CAILPGGRDTEAFF. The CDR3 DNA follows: TGTGCCATCCTACCTGGGGGGAGGGACACTGAAGCTTTCTTT.

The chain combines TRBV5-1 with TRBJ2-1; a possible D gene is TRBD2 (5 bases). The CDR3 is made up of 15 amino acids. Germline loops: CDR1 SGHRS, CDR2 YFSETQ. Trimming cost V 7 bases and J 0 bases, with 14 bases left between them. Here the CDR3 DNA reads TGCGCCAGCTCTTCCGGGGTTTTCTCCTACAATGAGCAGTTCTTC. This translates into CASSSGVFSYNEQFF. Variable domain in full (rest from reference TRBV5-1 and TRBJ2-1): KAGVTQTPRYLIKTRGQQVTLSCSPISGHRSVSWYQQTPGQGLQFLFEYFSETQRNKGNFPGRFSGRQFSNSRSEMNVSTLELGDSALYLCASSSGVFSYNEQFFGPGTRLTVL.

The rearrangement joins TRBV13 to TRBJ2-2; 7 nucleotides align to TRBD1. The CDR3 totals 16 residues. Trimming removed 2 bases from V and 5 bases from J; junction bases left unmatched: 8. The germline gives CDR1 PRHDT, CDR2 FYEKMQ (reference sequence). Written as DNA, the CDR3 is TGTGCCAGCAGCTTATCACGGACAGGATTTACCGGGGAGCTGTTTTTT. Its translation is CASSLSRTGFTGELFF.

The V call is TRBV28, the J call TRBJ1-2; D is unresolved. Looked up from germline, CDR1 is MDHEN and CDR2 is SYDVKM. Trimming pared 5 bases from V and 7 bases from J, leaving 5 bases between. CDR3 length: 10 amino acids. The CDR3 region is CASSRGGYTF. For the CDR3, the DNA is TGTGCCAGCAGTCGGGGTGGCTACACCTTC.

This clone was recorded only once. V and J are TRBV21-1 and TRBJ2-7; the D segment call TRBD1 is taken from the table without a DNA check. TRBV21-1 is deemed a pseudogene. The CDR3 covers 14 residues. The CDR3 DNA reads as TGTGCCAGCAGCGAAACAGGCAACCTCTACGAGCAGTACTTC. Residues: CASSETGNLYEQYF.

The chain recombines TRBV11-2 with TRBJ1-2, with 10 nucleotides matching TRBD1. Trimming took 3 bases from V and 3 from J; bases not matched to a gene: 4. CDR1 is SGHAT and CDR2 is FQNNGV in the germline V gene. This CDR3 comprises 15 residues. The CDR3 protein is CASSLGQGKYYGYTF. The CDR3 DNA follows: TGTGCCAGCAGCTTGGGACAGGGGAAGTACTATGGCTACACCTTC.